Below, 21 T cell receptor beta chains from the same sample are listed, as sequenced in a study of Ad26.COV2.S vaccination and SARS-CoV-2 variants. Treatment in this sample: some 20 received Ad26.COV2.S at low or high dose, single or two shots; about 5 received placebo; per-sample allocation not given. Day 63 after the first injection of vaccine or placebo was the sampling time. The method was immunoSEQ multiplex PCR; TCRdb's version includes in-frame clones alone and lacks a portion of them. The sample lists some 370,000 clones; approximately 83% were seen once. Specimen: peripheral blood, collected in a trial of Ad26.COV2.S vaccine versus placebo. The receptors here all came from a person between 18 and 59 years old who received the Ad26.COV2.S COVID-19 vaccine or a placebo.

This clone occurred once. The genes are TRBV4-2 and TRBJ2-3; 9 positions match TRBD2. After removal of 0 bases from V and 8 bases from J, the junction contained 12 bases not matched to a gene. The CDR3 totals 17 residues. The germline V gene encodes CDR1 LGHNA and CDR2 YNFKEQ. In nucleotides, the CDR3 is TGTGCCAGCAGCCAAGAGGGTCTAGCGGGGCCTGCGGGTACGCAGTATTTT. It is translated as CASSQEGLAGPAGTQYF.

The chain uses TRBV6-5 and TRBJ2-1; D tentatively reads TRBD1 or TRBD2 (5 bases each). CDR1 is MNHEY and CDR2 is SVGAGI in the germline V gene. V lost 7 bases to trimming and J lost 9 bases, with 13 bases between them. The CDR3 runs 12 residues. The CDR3 loop reads CASTRDLGEQFF. The CDR3, as DNA: TGTGCCAGCACCCGGGACCTGGGTGAGCAGTTCTTC.

The rearrangement links TRBV6-2 or TRBV6-3 to TRBJ1-1; 9 bases match TRBD1. Germline CDR1 MNHEY, CDR2 SVGEGT. The CDR3 covers 17 residues. Trimming removed 0 bases from V and 2 bases from J; junction bases left unmatched: 7. CDR3 protein: CASSYSYRGLGNTEAFF. CDR3 bases: TGTGCCAGCAGTTACTCGTACAGGGGGCTAGGAAACACTGAAGCTTTCTTT.

This chain connects TRBV4-2 to TRBJ1-3; D is unresolved. Trimming took 1 base from V and 2 from J, leaving 12 bases between them. Germline V gene sequence: CDR1 LGHNA, CDR2 YNFKEQ. This CDR3 region has 16 residues. As DNA, the CDR3 is TGTGCCAGCAGCCAAGTTAGCTCAGGACCTGGAAACACCATATATTTT. Translating gives CASSQVSSGPGNTIYF.

The chain joins TRBV4-3 to TRBJ1-2, with D unresolved. The CDR3 extends over 16 amino acids. The V and J ends lost 6 bases and 1 base respectively, with 18 bases between them. From germline, CDR1 is LGHNA and CDR2 YSLEER. For the CDR3, the DNA is TGCGCCAGCAGACCGGACGGTGAGGGTGTTAACTATGGCTACACCTTC. The encoded protein is CASRPDGEGVNYGYTF.

V and J are TRBV2 and TRBJ2-5; D may be TRBD2 (6 bases). The CDR3 covers 15 residues. The ends were cut back, 7 bases at V and 7 bases at J, with 22 bases in the middle. Germline-derived CDR1 and CDR2 are SNHLY and FYNNEI. CDR3 sequence reads: CASTSRAAPRGTQYF. The CDR3 DNA follows: TGTGCCAGCACCTCTAGGGCAGCCCCGCGGGGGACCCAGTACTTC. Using reference TRBV2 and TRBJ2-5 for the parts outside the CDR3, the full variable domain is EPEVTQTPSHQVTQMGQEVILRCVPISNHLYFYWYRQILGQKVEFLVSFYNNEISEKSEIFDDQFSVERPDGSNFTLKIRSTKLEDSAMYFCASTSRAAPRGTQYFGPGTRLLVL.

V and J are TRBV18 and TRBJ1-5; TRBD1 matches 7 bases. Looked up from germline, CDR1 is KGHSH and CDR2 is LQKENI. The CDR3 consists of 13 residues. After removal of 3 bases from V and 7 bases from J, the junction contained 3 bases not matched to a gene. The CDR3 loop reads CASSPQGEQPQHF. As DNA, the CDR3 is TGTGCCAGCTCACCTCAGGGGGAGCAGCCCCAGCATTTT.

The V gene is TRBV7-2, the J gene TRBJ2-2; D unclear. V was clipped by 2 bases and J by 5 bases, with 15 bases between them. CDR1 is SGHTA and CDR2 is FQGNSA in the germline V gene. The CDR3 covers 16 residues. The CDR3 sequence is CASSLSHLRSTGELFF. CDR3 nucleotide sequence: TGTGCCAGCAGCTTAAGTCACCTCAGATCGACCGGGGAGCTGTTTTTT.

In this sample, this clone turned up a few times. This chain links TRBV7-2 with TRBJ1-2, with D unresolved. CDR1 is SGHTA, CDR2 FQGNSA, per germline. The CDR3 consists of 15 residues. Trimming shortened V by 5 bases and J by 8 bases, and 21 bases separated the two germline ends. The CDR3 spells CASSGLSRQVGGYTF. The CDR3 region has the DNA TGTGCCAGCAGCGGCCTTAGTCGGCAAGTCGGAGGCTACACCTTC. Together with reference TRBV7-2 and TRBJ1-2, the CDR3 gives the full variable domain: GAGVSQSPSNKVTEKGKDVELRCDPISGHTALYWYRQSLGQGLEFLIYFQGNSAPDKSGLPSDRFSAERTGGSVSTLTIQRTQQEDSAVYLCASSGLSRQVGGYTFGSGTRLTVV.

The chain combines TRBV3-1 (or the pseudogene TRBV3-2) with TRBJ2-3; D assignment may be TRBD1 or TRBD2 (5 bases each). The ends were cut back, 1 base at V and 5 bases at J, with 7 bases in the middle. Germline CDR1 reads LGHDT; CDR2 reads YNNKEL (reference sequence). The CDR3 extends over 13 amino acids. For the CDR3, the DNA is TGTGCCAGCAGCCAAGGGGACGGAGATACGCAGTATTTT. Protein product: CASSQGDGDTQYF.

This chain uses TRBV6-5 with TRBJ2-4; D call uncertain. This CDR3 spans 13 amino acids. The V end lost 8 bases, the J end lost 0 bases, and 8 bases lay between the germline ends. Looked up from germline, CDR1 is MNHEY and CDR2 is SVGAGI. The CDR3 loop is CASGSLAKNIQYF. The CDR3 DNA reads as TGTGCCAGCGGTTCACTAGCCAAAAACATTCAGTACTTC.

The chain links TRBV5-6 to TRBJ1-2; tentative D call: TRBD1 (5 bases). The germline V gene encodes CDR1 SGHDT and CDR2 YYEEEE. V was trimmed by 0 bases and J by 2 bases, leaving 8 bases between them. The CDR3 is 14 residues long. The CDR3 protein is CASSLAGGNYGYTF. In nucleotides, the CDR3 is TGTGCCAGCAGCTTGGCCGGGGGAAACTATGGCTACACCTTC.

The sample holds one count of this clone. The J gene is TRBJ1-3, the V gene TRBV18, with D unclear. V lost 3 bases and J 8 bases, leaving 17 bases between the germline ends. Per germline, CDR1 KGHSH and CDR2 LQKENI. CDR3 length equals 15 residues. The CDR3 bases are TGTGCCAGCTCACCCCCAGGCGCCTCCTGGGACACCATATATTTT. As protein: CASSPPGASWDTIYF.

The rearrangement joins TRBV19 to TRBJ1-1, with D perhaps TRBD1 (5 bases). The CDR3 totals 12 residues. V gave up 6 bases and J gave up 4 bases, with 9 bases separating them. In germline, CDR1 is LNHDA, CDR2 SQIVND (reference sequence). The CDR3 DNA reads TGTGCCAGTAGGCGGGGCGGCACTGAAGCTTTCTTT. This sequence encodes CASRRGGTEAFF. Full variable domain (rest looked up from reference TRBV19 and TRBJ1-1): DGGITQSPKYLFRKEGQNVTLSCEQNLNHDAMYWYRQDPGQGLRLIYYSQIVNDFQKGDIAEGYSVSREKKESFPLTVTSAQKNPTAFYLCASRRGGTEAFFGQGTRLTVV.

With regard to this clone: A junction end diverges from the germline sequence, so it may reflect a read error. The rearrangement uses TRBV12-3 or TRBV12-4 and TRBJ2-3; D gene uncertain. This CDR3 contains 11 residues. The CDR3 DNA follows: TGTGCCAGCTCTAAGGGCTACCCAGGCCCTTTT. This translates into CASSKGYPGPF.

The J gene is TRBJ2-7, the V gene TRBV5-8; tentative D call: TRBD1 (6 bases). V dropped 3 bases and J dropped 5 bases, with 18 bases sitting between them. Per the germline V gene, CDR1 is SGHTS and CDR2 is YDEGEE. The length of the CDR3 is 15 residues. The CDR3 nucleotides are TGTGCCAGCAGCTCGGGGCAGGGGTATAGGAACGAGCAGTACTTC. Translating gives CASSSGQGYRNEQYF.

This chain joins TRBV5-1 and TRBJ2-7, with D tentatively TRBD2 (6 bases). Trimming removed 0 bases at V and 0 bases at J, with 13 bases between. The CDR3 is 16 amino acids. Germline V gene data show CDR1 as SGHRS and CDR2 as YFSETQ. Here the CDR3 reads CASSLVAGLISYEQYF. CDR3 in DNA: TGCGCCAGCAGCTTGGTGGCGGGGCTGATCTCCTACGAGCAGTACTTC.

This sequence joins TRBV10-3 and TRBJ2-4, with a tentative D call TRBD2 (7 bases). Trimming stripped 11 bases from V and 2 bases from J, with 22 bases between. Germline-derived CDR1 and CDR2 are ENHRY and SYGVKD. CDR3 length: 16 residues. DNA of the CDR3: TGTGCCTCCTCACGAGGGGGGGCCGCAACCAAAAACATTCAGTACTTC. It specifies CASSRGGAATKNIQYF.

V and J are TRBV5-1 and TRBJ1-3; D ambiguous. This CDR3 is 16 amino acids long. Germline V gene sequence: CDR1 SGHRS, CDR2 YFSETQ. Trimming shortened V by 0 bases and J by 0 bases, and 10 bases separated the two germline ends. CDR3 nucleotide sequence: TGCGCCAGCAGCTTGGGCGTAACAGACTCTGGAAACACCATATATTTT. Residues: CASSLGVTDSGNTIYF.

V and J are TRBV6-6 and TRBJ2-7; 8 bases fit TRBD1. The CDR3 contains 14 residues. CDR1 is MNHNY, CDR2 SVGAGI, per germline (reference sequence). With V trimmed by 6 bases and J by 5 bases, 9 bases remained unmatched. DNA of the CDR3: TGTGCCAGCAGGGACCCCGGACAGGGCAACGAGCAGTACTTC. It translates to CASRDPGQGNEQYF.

The chain carries TRBV11-3 and TRBJ1-1, with D unresolved. The CDR3 is made up of 13 amino acids. Germline V gene lookup returns CDR1 SGHNT and CDR2 YENEEA. The germline V and J ends were trimmed by 3 bases and 5 bases, with 10 bases remaining between them. CDR3: CASSFSTGTEAFF. DNA of the CDR3: TGTGCCAGCAGCTTTAGCACCGGGACTGAAGCTTTCTTT.